A selection of T cell receptor beta chains follows, all from one sample in a study of response to subunit inactivated influenza vaccine. TCRdb re-derived calls from the RT-PCR reads in MiXCR, one entry per CDR3 protein. The data show hundreds of thousands of distinct CDR3 sequences, 11% seen once. This sample was also put to use in a study of T cells expressing NK-cell markers.

The sample here was PBMCs from blood, taken on the day of vaccination. All receptors come from a man over 45 who received an inactivated influenza vaccine. Each CDR3 is given with its conserved first and last residue. A D gene is named only where the DNA matches it firmly.

v_call d_call cdr3_aa
TRBV7-9 . CASSLDASRSHF
TRBV7-8 TRBD1 CASSYRTGWVNEQFF
TRBV5-1 . CASSLYASENNEQFF
TRBV7-9 . CASSPRGYTGPSYEQYF
TRBV28 . CASSLPRAYEQYF
TRBV9 . CASSFGWPLQETQYF
TRBV6-1 . CASRETLAKNIQYF
TRBV10-3 TRBD1 CAISPGTGTQETQYF
TRBV2 . CASRLEADTQYF
TRBV20-1 . CSASRAGPDTQYF
TRBV11-2 . CASSKEVYTEAFF
TRBV5-1 TRBD1 CASSRSTGDDATEAFF
TRBV3-1 . CASSQGRTDGNTIYF
TRBV5-1 . CASRDRETQYF
TRBV5-1 . CASSFSVPQETQYF
TRBV28 . CASSLLGSGSYEQYF
TRBV18 . CASSPRRGNTEAFF
TRBV5-1 TRBD1 CATRLGQASDTQYF
TRBV10-3 . CAISELGGSAGELFF
TRBV10-3 . CAIAREGETQYF
TRBV6-1 TRBD1 CASSELSGGLGELFF
TRBV12-3/TRBV12-4 TRBD2 CASRTTSGSTGELFF
TRBV7-2 . CASSIGFNEQFF
TRBV20-1 . CSARYAGPTDTQYF
TRBV7-2 . CASSLFGNPGYEQYF
TRBV5-8 TRBD2 CASSGTSGREFTDTQYF
TRBV6-2/TRBV6-3 TRBD2 CASSLTSGGSYEQYF
TRBV20-1 TRBD2 CSASRTSGRENEQFF
TRBV3-1 TRBD2 CASENAGGSDTQYF
TRBV11-2 TRBD2 CASSLMRLAGPGEQYF
TRBV7-3 TRBD2 CASSPAPSGSYNEQFF
TRBV6-2/TRBV6-3 TRBD1 CASSPGQGARNIQYF
TRBV12-3/TRBV12-4 . CASSAAGSEQFF
TRBV20-1 TRBD2 CSATQREGSTDTQYF
TRBV5-1 TRBD1 CASSAGQGVYSGELFF
TRBV10-1 TRBD2 CASSESLGGTDTQYF
TRBV30 . CAWRRPTGNTEAFF
TRBV4-1 . CASSSTVFQETQYF
TRBV5-6 TRBD1 CASSRDRDGGYTF
TRBV20-1 . CSARKGQFFSYEQYF
TRBV7-2 TRBD2 CASSLSSGGSTDTQYF
TRBV24-1 TRBD1 CATSETGTGGAETQYF
TRBV3-1 . CASSQAAGVYEQYF
TRBV7-6 TRBD2 CASSKGLAGDNEQFF
TRBV3-1 TRBD2 CASSQPTSLRRDYLPADTQYF
TRBV10-2 TRBD1 CASSETGAQETQYF
TRBV6-2/TRBV6-3 TRBD1 CASSSVGTGGLGELFF
TRBV11-2 TRBD2 CASSRPGTSGVYEQYF
TRBV6-2/TRBV6-3 . CASKRTGTGELFF
TRBV6-1 . CASSPKTGRTQYF
TRBV7-9 TRBD1 CASSFWVGTVGEKLFF
TRBV2 TRBD1 CASRKTGVTDTQYF
TRBV4-2 TRBD2 CASSPRVAGKGDTQYF
TRBV9 . CASSVARVTRTGELFF
TRBV5-6 . CASSWERTQYF
TRBV5-1 . CASSLAEGTSTDTQYF
TRBV6-5 . CASSYSIGHRNTEAFF
TRBV7-2 . CASSLGGWGREQYF
TRBV6-5 . CASSYRAGSSYEQYF
TRBV5-6 TRBD1 CASSPRDRLYNEQFF